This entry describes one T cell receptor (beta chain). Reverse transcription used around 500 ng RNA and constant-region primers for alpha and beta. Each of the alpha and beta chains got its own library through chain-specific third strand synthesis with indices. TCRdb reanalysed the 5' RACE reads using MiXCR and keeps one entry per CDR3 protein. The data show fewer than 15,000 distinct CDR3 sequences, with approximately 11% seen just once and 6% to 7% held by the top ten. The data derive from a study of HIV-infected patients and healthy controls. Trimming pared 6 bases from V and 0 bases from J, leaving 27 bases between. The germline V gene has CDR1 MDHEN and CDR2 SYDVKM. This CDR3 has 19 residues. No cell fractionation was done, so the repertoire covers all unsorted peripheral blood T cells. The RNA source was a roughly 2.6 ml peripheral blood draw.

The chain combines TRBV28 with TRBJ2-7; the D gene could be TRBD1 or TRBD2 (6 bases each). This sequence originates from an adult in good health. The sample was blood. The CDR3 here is CASSGIDRLAVPSSYEQYF. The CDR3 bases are TGTGCCAGCAGCGGAATTGACAGGTTAGCGGTCCCGAGCTCCTACGAGCAGTACTTC.